Listed below are T cell receptor beta chains from one sample, sequenced in a study of blood T cell repertoires in COVID-19. Sequencing used immunoSEQ multiplex PCR; TCRdb keeps in-frame clones, though not all of them. The sample lists more than 85,000 clones, 70% to 85% occurring once. The sample comprised peripheral blood. The receptor set was obtained from a human donor in a cohort sampled during active COVID-19. Both conserved end residues are part of each CDR3. The D gene is left open where the match is weak. Clone size is not always given. Where it is, it says once, few, many or a class for expanded clones.

v_call	j_call	d_call	clone_size	cdr3_nt	cdr3_aa
TRBV13	TRBJ2-7	TRBD1	-	TGTGCCAGCAGCCACTGGACAGGGGGTGACGAGCAGTACTTC	CASSHWTGGDEQYF
TRBV5-1	TRBJ2-5	TRBD2	-	TGCGCCAGCAGCTTAACGAGCGGGGCGGGAGAGACCCAGTACTTC	CASSLTSGAGETQYF
TRBV5-4	TRBJ2-5	-	-	TGTGCCAGCAGCCAGCGTGATGGATATGAGACCCAGTACTTC	CASSQRDGYETQYF
TRBV6-2/TRBV6-3	TRBJ1-1	-	-	TGTGCCAGCAGTTACTCGGGAGGGGGTGAAGCTTTCTTT	CASSYSGGGEAFF
TRBV19	TRBJ2-7	TRBD2	-	TGTGCCAGTAGTATCGCTAGCGGGAAGGACGAGCAGTACTTC	CASSIASGKDEQYF
TRBV15	TRBJ1-5	TRBD1	few	TGTGCCACCAGCAGAGATTCAAACACAGGGGTTAGCAATCAGCCCCAGCATTTT	CATSRDSNTGVSNQPQHF
TRBV2	TRBJ2-1	TRBD2	-	TGTGCCGGCTCTAGCGGCTCCTACAATGAGCAGTTCTTC	CAGSSGSYNEQFF
TRBV7-7	TRBJ2-1	-	-	TGTGCCAGCAGCTTAGGTAGGGACACCTACAATGAGCAGTTCTTC	CASSLGRDTYNEQFF
TRBV3-1/TRBV3-2	TRBJ2-7	TRBD1	-	TGTGCCAGCAGCCAGACCCCGGGACAGGCCCTCGAGCAGTACTTC	CASSQTPGQALEQYF
TRBV28	TRBJ1-1	-	-	TGTGCCAGCAGTTTCATCCCCGAGGGTGGCACTGAAGCTTTCTTT	CASSFIPEGGTEAFF
TRBV12-5	TRBJ1-1	-	-	TGTGCTAGTGGTCCTTCCTTAGGGGTCACTGAAGCTTTCTTT	CASGPSLGVTEAFF
TRBV5-4	TRBJ2-1	-	-	TGTGCCAGCAGCCCCCCGGGGTACCATGAGCAGTTCTTC	CASSPPGYHEQFF
TRBV4-2	TRBJ2-2	-	-	TGTGCCAGCAGCCAAGATCTATCGGGGGCCGGGGAGCTGTTTTTT	CASSQDLSGAGELFF
TRBV6-5	TRBJ2-7	-	once	TGTGCCAGCAGTCTAGATGGGAGCTCCTACGAGCAGTACTTC	CASSLDGSSYEQYF
TRBV10-3	TRBJ2-3	TRBD2	-	TGTGCCATCAGTGACGGGACTAGCGGGAGCTCAGATACGCAGTATTTT	CAISDGTSGSSDTQYF
TRBV5-1	TRBJ1-2	-	-	TGCGCCAGCAGCTTGGAGGAGACGGCACTCTATGGCTACACCTTC	CASSLEETALYGYTF
TRBV6-2/TRBV6-3	TRBJ2-7	TRBD1	few	TGTGCCAGCAGCTTCCGGGACAGACCTTTCCCAGGTGACGAGCAGTACTTC	CASSFRDRPFPGDEQYF
TRBV10-3	TRBJ1-1	-	-	TGTGCCATCAGTGAAAAACCCCCCGGGAACACTGAAGCTTTCTTT	CAISEKPPGNTEAFF
TRBV5-6	TRBJ1-1	-	-	TGTGCCAGCAGCTATGGTGGAGTAGCTTTCTTT	CASSYGGVAFF
TRBV5-1	TRBJ1-2	-	-	TGCGCCAGCAGCCAAGGACAGAACTATGGCTACACCTTC	CASSQGQNYGYTF
TRBV27	TRBJ2-2	TRBD1	once	TGTGCCAGCAGTTCCGGGACAGGGGATACCGGGGAGCTGTTTTTT	CASSSGTGDTGELFF
TRBV5-1	TRBJ1-1	-	-	TGCGCCAGCAGCTTAACGGCGGTGAACACTGAAGCTTTCTTT	CASSLTAVNTEAFF
TRBV5-1	TRBJ2-6	-	-	TGCGCCAGCAGCGTCGACATATCTGGGGCCAACGTCCTGACTTTC	CASSVDISGANVLTF
TRBV20-1	TRBJ2-1	TRBD1	-	TGCAGTGCTAGTAAGGCCCAGGGGGCCTACAATGAGCAGTTCTTC	CSASKAQGAYNEQFF
TRBV11-3	TRBJ2-7	-	few	TGTGCCAGCAGCTTCTCGGACTCCCCCTACGAGCAGTACTTC	CASSFSDSPYEQYF
TRBV19	TRBJ2-1	TRBD2	-	TGTGCCAGTAGCCCTCGGACTAGCGGGGCCTACAATGAGCAGTTCTTC	CASSPRTSGAYNEQFF
TRBV4-2	TRBJ2-3	-	few	TGTGCCAGCAGCCAGCGGGAATTTGGGGCAGATACGCAGTATTTT	CASSQREFGADTQYF
TRBV4-3	TRBJ2-1	-	-	TGCGCCAGCAGCCCCTATACCGGGAACGAGCAGTTCTTC	CASSPYTGNEQFF
TRBV7-2	TRBJ2-5	TRBD2	-	TGTGCCAGCAGCGCGGGACTAGCGGCGGGTAGAGAGACCCAGTACTTC	CASSAGLAAGRETQYF
TRBV3-1/TRBV3-2	TRBJ1-2	-	-	TGTGCCGCTCGTGGGCCACCCCACTATGGCTACACCTTC	CAARGPPHYGYTF
TRBV11-3	TRBJ2-3	TRBD1	-	TGTGCCAGCAGCTTTAGGGGGCCCACAGATACGCAGTATTTT	CASSFRGPTDTQYF
TRBV18	TRBJ2-7	-	once	TGTGCCAGCTCACGCGTCACCGGGGACGAGCAGTACTTC	CASSRVTGDEQYF
TRBV15	TRBJ2-5	TRBD2	-	TGTGCCACCAGCAGCCTACTAGCGCCTCAAGAGACCCAGTACTTC	CATSSLLAPQETQYF
TRBV6-2/TRBV6-3	TRBJ2-3	-	few	TGTGCCAGCAGTCTTATTAGCCGACTGAGCACAGATACGCAGTATTTT	CASSLISRLSTDTQYF
TRBV28	TRBJ2-5	TRBD2	-	TGTGCCAGCACGAGGGGAGCGGGAGGGACGCAAGAGACCCAGTACTTC	CASTRGAGGTQETQYF
TRBV6-2/TRBV6-3	TRBJ1-1	-	-	TGTGCCAGCAGTTACTACAGGGTGGGAATCACTGAAGCTTTCTTT	CASSYYRVGITEAFF
TRBV7-3	TRBJ2-5	TRBD1	-	TGTGCCAGCAGCTTAACAGGGGGCGGTGAGACCCAGTACTTC	CASSLTGGGETQYF
TRBV5-1	TRBJ2-2	TRBD2	once	TGCGCCAGCAGCCCCCAGCGGGGGGGATACACCGGGGAGCTGTTTTTT	CASSPQRGGYTGELFF
TRBV29-1	TRBJ1-1	TRBD1	-	TGCAGCGTTTTGGACAGGGGAGTGAACACTGAAGCTTTCTTT	CSVLDRGVNTEAFF
TRBV30	TRBJ1-4	TRBD1	-	TGTGCCTGGAGCCCCGGGACAGGGGTAATTACAACTAATGAAAAACTGTTTTTT	CAWSPGTGVITTNEKLFF
TRBV18	TRBJ1-2	-	few	TGTGCCAGCTCGGACAATAACTATGGCTACACCTTC	CASSDNNYGYTF
TRBV5-1	TRBJ2-7	-	few	TGCGCCAGCAGCGCATCGTCCGGGCGGGGGCGTCAAGACGAGCAGTACTTC	CASSASSGRGRQDEQYF
TRBV6-1	TRBJ1-1	-	-	TGTGCCAGCAGTGAAGTAGGCAGGGGTGCTTTCTTT	CASSEVGRGAFF
TRBV6-4	TRBJ2-1	TRBD1	-	TGTGCCAGCAGTGAAGGGACAGGGAGTATCAATGAGCAGTTCTTC	CASSEGTGSINEQFF
TRBV5-1	TRBJ1-1	TRBD1	-	TGCGCCAGCAGCAGACAGGGCTCGAACACTGAAGCTTTCTTT	CASSRQGSNTEAFF
TRBV28	TRBJ1-3	TRBD1	-	TGTGCCAGCAGTTTGGACAGGGGGTACGGCACCATATATTTT	CASSLDRGYGTIYF
TRBV6-5	TRBJ2-4	TRBD2	few	TGTGCCAGCAGTCGAGGACTAGCGGGGGACATTCAGTACTTC	CASSRGLAGDIQYF
TRBV20-1	TRBJ1-6	-	-	TGCAGTGCTAGAGTAGGCAGACTTTATCACTTT	CSARVGRLYHF
TRBV19	TRBJ2-7	TRBD1	once	TGTGCCAGTAGTCTAGGACAGGGGCGCTACGAGCAGTACTTC	CASSLGQGRYEQYF
TRBV19	TRBJ1-1	-	-	TGTGCCAGTAGCGAGGACGCGGGCATGCCCACTGAAGCTTTCTTT	CASSEDAGMPTEAFF
TRBV18	TRBJ1-1	TRBD1	-	TGTGCCAGCTCACCAAGGACAGGGGAGAACACTGAAGCTTTCTTT	CASSPRTGENTEAFF
TRBV28	TRBJ2-7	-	-	TGTGCCAGCAGTACTACAGGGTTTTCCTACGAGCAGTACTTC	CASSTTGFSYEQYF
TRBV5-5	TRBJ1-2	-	-	TGTGCCAGCAGCGATCAGGGGTCCGGTGGCTACACCTTC	CASSDQGSGGYTF
TRBV5-4	TRBJ2-2	TRBD2	few	TGTGCCAGCAGTTCCGGGACGGGAGGATACGGGGAGCTGTTTTTT	CASSSGTGGYGELFF